Below, 20 T cell receptor beta chains from the same sample are listed, as sequenced in a study of spatial heterogeneity in lung cancer. Time point here: sample taken at primary tumor resection. Unsorted whole RNA samples from tumor, nontumor lung or frozen PBMC were sequenced. TCRdb analysed the 5' RACE reads with MiXCR anew, one entry per CDR3 protein. The data show 6,000 to 9,500 distinct CDR3 sequences, about 5% seen once. Sequenced here: PBMCs, sampled at surgery. These TCRs come from a male donor with early-stage non-small cell lung cancer.

Ten or more counts support this clonotype. V and J are TRBV5-4 and TRBJ2-5; 10 nucleotides line up with TRBD2. This CDR3 contains 18 residues. CDR1 SGHNT and CDR2 YYREEE come from the germline V gene (reference sequence). V shed 4 bases, J shed 2 bases, and the junction held 14 bases outside the gene matches. The CDR3 protein is CASSPRSQRGGRQETQYF. CDR3 bases: TGTGCCAGCAGCCCTCGCTCTCAGCGGGGGGGAAGGCAAGAGACCCAGTACTTC. The variable domain in full, with the rest retrieved from reference TRBV5-4 and TRBJ2-5, is ETGVTQSPTHLIKTRGQQVTLRCSSQSGHNTVSWYQQALGQGPQFIFQYYREEENGRGNFPPRFSGLQFPNYSSELNVNALELDDSALYLCASSPRSQRGGRQETQYFGPGTRLLVL.

This clonotype was observed at least ten times. This chain links TRBV5-8 with TRBJ1-5; D remains unclear. With 4 bases removed from V and 2 bases from J, the gap between germline ends came to 22 bases. Germline V gene lookup returns CDR1 SGHTS and CDR2 YDEGEE. This CDR3 contains 18 residues. The CDR3: CASSLTRAPARGNQPQHF. The DNA of the CDR3 is TGTGCCAGCAGCCTAACTAGGGCCCCTGCCCGTGGCAATCAGCCCCAGCATTTT.

In its sample, this clonotype ranks as medium-sized. The gene calls are TRBV6-5 and TRBJ2-2; 9 bases fit TRBD2. J gave up 3 bases and V 2 bases, and 10 bases lay outside the gene matches. The CDR3 sequence is 18 residues long. Germline CDR1 and CDR2: MNHEY and SVGAGI. The CDR3 nucleotides read TGTGCCAGCAGTTACCTCCCTAGCGGGGAGGTATACACCGGGGAGCTGTTTTTT. Encoded protein: CASSYLPSGEVYTGELFF.

This clonotype was picked up many times. The chain recombines TRBV11-2 with TRBJ2-7, with 10 positions matching TRBD1. The CDR3 totals 13 residues. With V trimmed by 7 bases and J by 6 bases, 6 bases remained unmatched. Germline V gives CDR1 SGHAT, CDR2 FQNNGV. CDR3 sequence (DNA): TGTGCCAGCATCGTGACAGGGGGCCGCGAGCAGTACTTC. It encodes CASIVTGGREQYF.

This clonotype was picked up many times. The J gene is TRBJ1-1, the V gene TRBV6-6; D gene uncertain. Trimming cost V 5 bases and J 8 bases, with 9 bases left between them. Germline V gene lookup returns CDR1 MNHNY and CDR2 SVGAGI (reference sequence). This CDR3 is built from 11 residues. The CDR3 DNA reads as TGTGCCAGCAGTCCATCCGCCGAAGCTTTCTTT. It codes for CASSPSAEAFF.

This clonotype was detected ten times or more. The chain uses TRBV28 and TRBJ1-6, with no clear D. The CDR3 runs to 14 residues. The germline V gene has CDR1 MDHEN and CDR2 SYDVKM. V was shortened by 3 bases and J by 4 bases, with 7 bases between the two germline ends. The CDR3 coding sequence is TGTGCCAGCAGTTTGGGCGATTATAATTCACCCCTCCACTTT. Translated, it gives CASSLGDYNSPLHF.

The sample holds many counts of this clonotype. CDR3 sequence: CASSSGTGGSRDNSPLHF. DNA for the CDR3: TGTGCCAGCAGCTCCGGGACAGGGGGCAGTCGGGATAATTCACCCCTCCACTTT. The rearrangement joins TRBV7-6 to TRBJ1-6; TRBD1 agrees at 12 bases. The V segment lost 4 bases and the J segment 5 bases; nucleotides outside the gene matches: 9. The germline V gene has CDR1 SGHVS and CDR2 FNYEAQ. The CDR3 sequence is 18 residues long.

This clonotype is labeled as medium-sized (0.01 to 0.1%). The chain recombines TRBV7-2 with TRBJ2-5; the D gene is possibly TRBD2 (6 bases). Germline loops: CDR1 SGHTA, CDR2 FQGNSA. CDR3 length: 16 residues. V lost 0 bases and J lost 1, with 12 bases in between. The CDR3 DNA reads TGTGCCAGCAGCTTAGCGGCGGGGCGAACCCAAGAGACCCAGTACTTC. This codes for CASSLAAGRTQETQYF.

Many counts were recorded for this clonotype. This chain uses TRBV6-2 or TRBV6-3 with TRBJ2-2; D gene uncertain. V was trimmed by 5 bases and J by 3 bases, leaving 16 bases between them. This CDR3 region has 16 residues. CDR1 and CDR2 from the germline V gene are MNHEY and SVGEGT. CDR3 DNA sequence: TGTGCCAGCAGTCCGCCCCGAGCCAAGCACACCGGGGAGCTGTTTTTT. Translating gives CASSPPRAKHTGELFF.

This clonotype was counted many times. V gene TRBV7-2 combines with J gene TRBJ2-3; the match to TRBD2 covers 7 bases. The CDR3 is made up of 15 amino acids. Per the germline V gene, CDR1 is SGHTA and CDR2 is FQGNSA. The V gene end was trimmed by 5 bases and the J gene end by 4 bases; junction bases not matched to a gene: 9. The CDR3 DNA sequence: TGTGCCAGCAGCCTTACTAGCGTTTTCCCAGATACGCAGTATTTT. Its translation: CASSLTSVFPDTQYF.

This clonotype was found many times. V and J are TRBV18 and TRBJ2-7, with a possible D match to TRBD1 (6 bases). CDR1 KGHSH and CDR2 LQKENI come from the germline V gene. This CDR3 is built from 13 residues. Trimming cost V 5 bases and J 0 bases, with 8 bases left between them. In DNA, the CDR3 is TGTGCCAGCTCATCGGACAGCTCCTACGAGCAGTACTTC. It is translated as CASSSDSSYEQYF.

This clonotype has a count of ten or more. V is TRBV20-1 and J is TRBJ2-1; the D gene is possibly TRBD2 (5 bases). Germline V gene lookup returns CDR1 DFQATT and CDR2 SNEGSKA (reference sequence). Deletions cut 7 bases from V and 6 bases from J, with 25 bases between. The CDR3 has 16 amino acids. The CDR3 here is CSGSGRGYRRANEQFF. CDR3 in DNA: TGCAGTGGCTCCGGGCGAGGGTACCGGCGAGCCAATGAGCAGTTCTTC.

This clonotype has ten or more counts. The chain combines TRBV19 with TRBJ2-7, with 7 bases aligning to TRBD1. The CDR3 spans 14 residues. With V trimmed by 6 bases and J by 2 bases, 7 bases remained unmatched. CDR1 LNHDA and CDR2 SQIVND come from the germline V gene (reference sequence). The CDR3 here is CASSLGQETYEQYF. CDR3 in DNA: TGTGCCAGTAGCCTTGGACAGGAAACCTACGAGCAGTACTTC.

The chain employs TRBV7-2 and TRBJ1-5; TRBD1 might be the D (6 bases). CDR3 length equals 15 residues. Trimming removed 7 bases at V and 0 bases at J, with 13 bases between. CDR1 and CDR2 (germline): SGHTA, FQGNSA. The CDR3 DNA is TGTGCCAGCAACCCTGGGGGCTTTAGCAATCAGCCCCAGCATTTT. This sequence encodes CASNPGGFSNQPQHF.

This chain connects TRBV12-3 or TRBV12-4 to TRBJ2-4; D possibly matches TRBD1 or TRBD2 (6 bases each). This CDR3 is 13 amino acids long. The V end was cut by 1 base, the J end by 7 bases, with 8 bases between. As DNA, the CDR3 is TGTGCCAGCAGTTTAGTCGGGGGCAACATTCAGTACTTC. Protein sequence: CASSLVGGNIQYF.

This clonotype was picked up many times. The chain carries TRBV29-1 and TRBJ2-1; D remains ambiguous. There are 11 residues in the CDR3. The V and J ends lost 7 bases and 5 bases respectively, with 9 bases between them. Germline V gives CDR1 SQVTM, CDR2 ANQGSEA. This CDR3 is CSGSRDNEQFF. The DNA of the CDR3 is TGCAGCGGGTCCCGGGACAATGAGCAGTTCTTC.

There are many counts of this clonotype. V usage is TRBV19 and J usage is TRBJ1-5; TRBD1 matches 7 bases. Germline assignment: CDR1 LNHDA and CDR2 SQIVND (reference sequence). The CDR3 spans 13 residues. Trimming cost V 7 bases and J 6 bases; bases outside gene matches: 6. CDR3 bases: TGTGCCAGTACAGGAGGGGGCCGTCAGCCCCAGCATTTT. Amino acids: CASTGGGRQPQHF.

This clonotype was detected ten times or more. The chain links TRBV18 to TRBJ1-1; 7 bases line up with TRBD1. Germline lookup yields CDR1 KGHSH and CDR2 LQKENI. CDR3 size: 15 residues. V lost 5 bases and J lost 2; bases outside the gene matches: 8. CDR3 amino acids: CASSSKGQLNTEAFF. CDR3 nucleotides: TGTGCCAGCTCATCTAAGGGACAGTTAAACACTGAAGCTTTCTTT.

This clonotype was observed many times. The chain joins TRBV9 to TRBJ2-5, with TRBD2 matching over 10 bases. Trimming removed 0 bases from V and 3 bases from J; junction bases left unmatched: 2. This CDR3 spans 15 amino acids. Looked up from germline, CDR1 is SGDLS and CDR2 is YYNGEE. The CDR3 sequence: CASSVGLAGEETQYF. CDR3 DNA: TGTGCCAGCAGCGTAGGGCTAGCGGGAGAAGAGACCCAGTACTTC.

This clonotype was seen ten or more times. The chain links TRBV27 to TRBJ1-1, with 9 positions matching TRBD1. The CDR3 is 18 residues long. Looked up from germline, CDR1 is MNHEY and CDR2 is SMNVEV (reference sequence). V trimming: 1 base; J trimming: 2 bases; junction bases outside the gene matches: 11. CDR3 sequence reads: CASSLWARTGVGNTEAFF. Written as DNA, the CDR3 is TGTGCCAGCAGTTTATGGGCACGGACAGGGGTGGGTAACACTGAAGCTTTCTTT.